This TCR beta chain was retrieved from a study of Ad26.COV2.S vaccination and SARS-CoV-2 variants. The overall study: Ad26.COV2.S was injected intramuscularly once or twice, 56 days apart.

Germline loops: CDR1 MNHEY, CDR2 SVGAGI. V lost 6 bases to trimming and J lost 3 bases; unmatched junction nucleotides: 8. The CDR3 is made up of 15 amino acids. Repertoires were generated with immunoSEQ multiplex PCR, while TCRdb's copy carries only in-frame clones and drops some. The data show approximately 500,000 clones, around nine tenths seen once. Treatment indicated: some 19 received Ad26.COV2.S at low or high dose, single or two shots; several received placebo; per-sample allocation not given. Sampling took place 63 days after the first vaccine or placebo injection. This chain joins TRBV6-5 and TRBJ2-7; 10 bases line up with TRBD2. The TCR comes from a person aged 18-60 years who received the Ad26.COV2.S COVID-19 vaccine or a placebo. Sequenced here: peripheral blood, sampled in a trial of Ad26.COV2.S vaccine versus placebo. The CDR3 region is CASRSLGTSVYEQYF. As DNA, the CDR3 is TGTGCCAGCAGGTCCTTGGGGACTAGCGTCTACGAGCAGTACTTC.